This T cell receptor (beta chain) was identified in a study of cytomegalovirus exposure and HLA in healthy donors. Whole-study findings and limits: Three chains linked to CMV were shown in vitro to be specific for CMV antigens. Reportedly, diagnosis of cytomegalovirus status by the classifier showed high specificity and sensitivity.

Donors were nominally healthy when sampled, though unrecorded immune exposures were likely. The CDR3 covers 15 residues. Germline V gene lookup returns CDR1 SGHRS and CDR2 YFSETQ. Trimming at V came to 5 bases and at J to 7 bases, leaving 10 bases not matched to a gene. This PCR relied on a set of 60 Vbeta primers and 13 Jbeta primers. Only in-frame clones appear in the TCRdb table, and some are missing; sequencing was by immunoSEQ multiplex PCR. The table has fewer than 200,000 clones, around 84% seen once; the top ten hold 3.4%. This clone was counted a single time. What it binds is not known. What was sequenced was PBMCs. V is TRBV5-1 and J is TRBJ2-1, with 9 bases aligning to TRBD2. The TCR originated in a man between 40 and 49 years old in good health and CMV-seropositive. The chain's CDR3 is CASSTSGGKWNEQFF. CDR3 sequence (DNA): TGCGCCAGCAGTACAAGCGGGGGGAAATGGAATGAGCAGTTCTTC.